This T cell receptor beta chain was sequenced during a study of blood T cell repertoires in COVID-19. Background on the study: The origin of the acute and convalescent COVID-19 samples was the United States, Italy and Spain. The analysed material was cDNA or gDNA that came from T cells, B-cell-depleted T cells, or PBMCs.

How the authors handled the data: Nucleated cell counts were estimated from reference gene primer amplification. The protocol was immunoSEQ multiplex PCR, while the TCRdb copy is restricted to in-frame clones and leaves out a portion. D and trimming were read from the DNA, whereas the V and J calls and clone size are those reported in that table. The sample contains tens of thousands of clones, over 80% of which appear only once. After removal of 4 bases from V and 4 bases from J, the junction contained 7 bases not matched to a gene. The CDR3 spans 15 residues. CDR1 is SGHTA and CDR2 is FQGNSA in the germline V gene.

Sequenced sample: peripheral blood. The source is a man older than 75 with active or convalescent COVID-19. The chain links TRBV7-2 to TRBJ2-1, with 7 bases that match TRBD2. The CDR3 DNA reads as TGTGCCAGCAGCTCGCGGGGGTATAAGTACAATGAGCAGTTCTTC. Translated, it gives CASSSRGYKYNEQFF.